These 3 T cell receptor beta chains were sequenced from one sample in a study of tumor and adjacent non-tumor tissue in lung cancer. No cell sorting was done before RNA was extracted from the tissue. Three rounds of nested PCR, following a modified ARM-PCR protocol, produced the TCRbeta library. One entry per CDR3 protein, called by TCRdb with MiXCR from the multiplex PCR reads. The sample carries roughly 75,000 distinct CDR3 sequences, around 77% recorded once. The sequenced sample consisted of lung tumor tissue. The receptor set was obtained from a woman in her 50s with non-small cell lung cancer.

As regards this clonotype: A junction boundary mismatches the germline segment, possibly from a read error. V is TRBV6-4 and J is TRBJ2-6, with D uncertain. Germline CDR1 is MRHNA and CDR2 is SNTAGT. The CDR3 totals 14 residues. CDR3 bases: TGCACCAGCAAGGCAGTCTCTGGGGCCAACGTCCTGACTTTC. Translating gives CTSKAVSGANVLTF.

As to this clonotype: The junction differs from germline at one of its ends, possibly a read error. The chain recombines TRBV4-1 with TRBJ1-4, with unresolved D. Germline CDR1 is MGHRA and CDR2 is YSYEKL. This CDR3 comprises 15 residues. CDR3 loop: CASMGSYPTNEKLFF. Written as DNA, the CDR3 is TGCGCCAGCATGGGGAGCTACCCAACTAATGAAAAACTGTTTTTC.

Note on this clonotype: One end of the junction fails to match germline, which may point to a read error. The V and J genes are TRBV11-2 and TRBJ1-4; no reliable D call. CDR1 SGHAT and CDR2 FQNNGV come from the germline V gene. The CDR3 loop spans 14 amino acids. The CDR3 here is CASSLVGIIEKLFF. The CDR3 DNA follows: TGTGCCAGCAGTTTAGTAGGGATTATTGAAAAACTGTTTTTT.